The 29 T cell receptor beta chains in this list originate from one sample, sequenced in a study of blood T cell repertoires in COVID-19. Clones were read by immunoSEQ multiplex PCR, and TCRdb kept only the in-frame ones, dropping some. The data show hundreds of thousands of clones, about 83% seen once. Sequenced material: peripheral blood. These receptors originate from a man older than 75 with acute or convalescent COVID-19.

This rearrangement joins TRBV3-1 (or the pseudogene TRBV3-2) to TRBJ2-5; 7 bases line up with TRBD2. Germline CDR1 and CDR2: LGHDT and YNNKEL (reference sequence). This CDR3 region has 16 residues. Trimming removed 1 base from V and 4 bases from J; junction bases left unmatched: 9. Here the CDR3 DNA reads TGTGCCAGCAGCCAAGCTGGGAGGGCCCCTCGAGAGACCCAGTACTTC. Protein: CASSQAGRAPRETQYF.

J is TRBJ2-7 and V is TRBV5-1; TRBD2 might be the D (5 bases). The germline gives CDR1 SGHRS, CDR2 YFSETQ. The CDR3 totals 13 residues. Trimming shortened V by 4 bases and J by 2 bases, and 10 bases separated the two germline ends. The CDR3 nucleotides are TGCGCCAGCAGCCCCGGACTCCCCTACGAGCAGTACTTC. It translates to CASSPGLPYEQYF.

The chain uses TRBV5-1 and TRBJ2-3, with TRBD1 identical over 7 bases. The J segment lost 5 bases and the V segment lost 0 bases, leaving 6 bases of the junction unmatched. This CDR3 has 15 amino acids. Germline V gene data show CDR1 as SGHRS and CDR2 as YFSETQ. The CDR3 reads CASSLGRDRVDTQYF. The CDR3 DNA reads TGCGCCAGCAGCTTGGGAAGAGACAGGGTAGATACGCAGTATTTT.

The CDR3 DNA sequence: TGTGCCAGCAGTTACTCGGACAGGGAACACACTGAAGCTTTCTTT. It codes for CASSYSDREHTEAFF. This sequence joins TRBV6-5 and TRBJ1-1, with 8 bases lining up with TRBD1. The junction had 3 bases not matched to a gene; V was cut back by 0 bases and J by 3 bases. CDR1 MNHEY and CDR2 SVGAGI come from the germline V gene. This CDR3 comprises 15 residues.

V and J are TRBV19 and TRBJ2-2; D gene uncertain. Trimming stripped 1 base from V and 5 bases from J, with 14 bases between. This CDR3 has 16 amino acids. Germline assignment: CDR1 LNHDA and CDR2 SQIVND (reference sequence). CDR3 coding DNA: TGTGCCAGTAGTATAGCTATTCAGCTCGGGACCGGGGAGCTGTTTTTT. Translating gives CASSIAIQLGTGELFF.

CDR3 DNA: TGTGCCAGCAGTCGACAGGGGATAAACACCGGGGAGCTGTTTTTT. This encodes CASSRQGINTGELFF. The chain couples TRBV6-2 or TRBV6-3 to TRBJ2-2; 8 nucleotides match TRBD1. The CDR3 loop spans 15 amino acids. Germline V gene sequence: CDR1 MNHEY, CDR2 SVGEGT. The V gene end was trimmed by 5 bases and the J gene end by 2 bases; junction bases not matched to a gene: 4.

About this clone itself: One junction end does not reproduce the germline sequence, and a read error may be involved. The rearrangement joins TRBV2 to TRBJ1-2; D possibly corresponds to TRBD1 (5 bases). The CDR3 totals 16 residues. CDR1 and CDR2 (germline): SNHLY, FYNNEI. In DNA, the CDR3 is TGTGCCAGCAGCGAAGCGCCGGGGGGGATCCCCTATGGCTACACCTTC. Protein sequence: CASSEAPGGIPYGYTF.

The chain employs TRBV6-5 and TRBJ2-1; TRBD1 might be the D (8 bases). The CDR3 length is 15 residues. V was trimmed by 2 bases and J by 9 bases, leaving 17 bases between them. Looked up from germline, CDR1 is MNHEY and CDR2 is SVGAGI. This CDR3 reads CASSYIDRGGAEQFF. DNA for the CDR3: TGTGCCAGCAGTTACATTGACAGGGGAGGGGCTGAGCAGTTCTTC.

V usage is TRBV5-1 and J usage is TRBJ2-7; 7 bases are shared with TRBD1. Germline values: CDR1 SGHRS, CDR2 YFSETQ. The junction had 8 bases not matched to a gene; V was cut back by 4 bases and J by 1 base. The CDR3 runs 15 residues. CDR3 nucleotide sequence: TGCGCCAGCAGCCGCGAACCGGGACAGTCCTACGAGCAGTACTTC. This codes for CASSREPGQSYEQYF.

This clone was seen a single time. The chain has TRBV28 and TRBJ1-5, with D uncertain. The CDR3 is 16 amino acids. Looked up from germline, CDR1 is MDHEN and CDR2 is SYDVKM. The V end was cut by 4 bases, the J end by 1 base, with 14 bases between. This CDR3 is CASSSLMWESNQPQHF. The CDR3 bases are TGTGCCAGCAGTTCACTGATGTGGGAGAGCAATCAGCCCCAGCATTTT.

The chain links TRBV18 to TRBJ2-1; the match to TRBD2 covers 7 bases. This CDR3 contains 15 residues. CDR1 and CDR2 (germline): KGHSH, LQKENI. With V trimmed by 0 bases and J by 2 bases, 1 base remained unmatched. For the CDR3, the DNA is TGTGCCAGCTCACCACCGGCGGGGGCCTACAATGAGCAGTTCTTC. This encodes CASSPPAGAYNEQFF.

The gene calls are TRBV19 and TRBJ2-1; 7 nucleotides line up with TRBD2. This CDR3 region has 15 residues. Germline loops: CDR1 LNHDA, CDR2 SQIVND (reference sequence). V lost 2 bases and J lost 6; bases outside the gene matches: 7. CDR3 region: CASSITAGVSNEQFF. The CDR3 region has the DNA TGTGCCAGTAGTATAACGGCGGGGGTGTCCAATGAGCAGTTCTTC.

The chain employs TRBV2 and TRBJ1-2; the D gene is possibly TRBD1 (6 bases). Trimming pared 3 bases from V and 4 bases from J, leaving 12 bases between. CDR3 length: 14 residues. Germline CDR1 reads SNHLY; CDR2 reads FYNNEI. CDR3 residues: CASSDRGTGYGYTF. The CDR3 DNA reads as TGTGCCAGCAGTGATAGGGGGACGGGCTATGGCTACACCTTC.

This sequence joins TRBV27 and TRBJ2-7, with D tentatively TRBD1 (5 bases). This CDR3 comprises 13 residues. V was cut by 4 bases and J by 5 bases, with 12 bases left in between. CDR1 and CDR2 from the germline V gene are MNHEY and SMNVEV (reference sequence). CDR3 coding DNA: TGTGCCAGCAGTTACAATGGGGCCAACGAGCAGTACTTC. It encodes CASSYNGANEQYF.

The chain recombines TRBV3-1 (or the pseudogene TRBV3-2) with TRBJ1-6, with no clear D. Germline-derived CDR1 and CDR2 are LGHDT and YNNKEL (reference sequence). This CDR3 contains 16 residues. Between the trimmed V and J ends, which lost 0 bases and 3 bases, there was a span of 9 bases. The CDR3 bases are TGTGCCAGCAGCCAAGACGGGATAATCTATAATTCACCCCTCCACTTT. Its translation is CASSQDGIIYNSPLHF.

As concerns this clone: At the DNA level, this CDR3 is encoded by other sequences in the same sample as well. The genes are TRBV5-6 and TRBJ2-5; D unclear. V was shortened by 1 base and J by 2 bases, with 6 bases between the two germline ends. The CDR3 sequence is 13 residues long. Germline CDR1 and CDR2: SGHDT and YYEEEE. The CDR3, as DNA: TGTGCCAGCAGCTTGCCGGTTCAAGAGACCCAGTACTTC. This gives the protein CASSLPVQETQYF.

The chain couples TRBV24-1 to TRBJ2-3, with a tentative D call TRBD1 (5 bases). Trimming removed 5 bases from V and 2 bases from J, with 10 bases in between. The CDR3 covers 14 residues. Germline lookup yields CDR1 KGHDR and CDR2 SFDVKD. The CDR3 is CATSGSDITDTQYF. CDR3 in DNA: TGTGCCACCAGTGGCTCGGACATCACAGATACGCAGTATTTT.

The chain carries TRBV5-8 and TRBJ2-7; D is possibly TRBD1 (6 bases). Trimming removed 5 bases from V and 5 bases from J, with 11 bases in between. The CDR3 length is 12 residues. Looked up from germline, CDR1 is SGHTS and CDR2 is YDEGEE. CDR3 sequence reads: CASRVQGHEQYF. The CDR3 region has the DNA TGTGCCAGCAGGGTACAGGGACACGAGCAGTACTTC.

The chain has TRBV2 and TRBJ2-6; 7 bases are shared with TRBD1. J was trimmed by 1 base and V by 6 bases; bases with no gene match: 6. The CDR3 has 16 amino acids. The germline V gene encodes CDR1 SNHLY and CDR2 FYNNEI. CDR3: CASSEQGRSGANVLTF. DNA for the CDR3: TGTGCCAGCAGCGAACAGGGGCGGTCTGGGGCCAACGTCCTGACTTTC.

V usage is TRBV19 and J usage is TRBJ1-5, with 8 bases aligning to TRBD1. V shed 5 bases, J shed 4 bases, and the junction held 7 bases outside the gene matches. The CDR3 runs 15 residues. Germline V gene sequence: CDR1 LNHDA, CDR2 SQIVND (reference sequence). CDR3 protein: CASSFWDRPNQPQHF. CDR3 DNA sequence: TGTGCCAGTAGTTTTTGGGACAGGCCGAATCAGCCCCAGCATTTT.

Here the CDR3 reads CASSPLAVFNTEAFF. The DNA of the CDR3 is TGCGCCAGCAGCCCCTTGGCGGTCTTTAACACTGAAGCTTTCTTT. The chain joins TRBV5-1 to TRBJ1-1; D remains ambiguous. The CDR3 runs 15 residues. CDR1 is SGHRS and CDR2 is YFSETQ in the germline V gene. The germline V and J ends were trimmed by 4 bases and 2 bases, with 15 bases remaining between them. The complete variable domain, with remaining parts taken from reference TRBV5-1 and TRBJ1-1, reads KAGVTQTPRYLIKTRGQQVTLSCSPISGHRSVSWYQQTPGQGLQFLFEYFSETQRNKGNFPGRFSGRQFSNSRSEMNVSTLELGDSALYLCASSPLAVFNTEAFFGQGTRLTVV.

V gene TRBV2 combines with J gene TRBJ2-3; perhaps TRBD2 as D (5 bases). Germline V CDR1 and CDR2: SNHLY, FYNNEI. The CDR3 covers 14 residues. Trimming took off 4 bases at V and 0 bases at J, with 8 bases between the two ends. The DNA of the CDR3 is TGTGCCAGCAGTGCCTGGACTAGCACAGATACGCAGTATTTT. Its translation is CASSAWTSTDTQYF.

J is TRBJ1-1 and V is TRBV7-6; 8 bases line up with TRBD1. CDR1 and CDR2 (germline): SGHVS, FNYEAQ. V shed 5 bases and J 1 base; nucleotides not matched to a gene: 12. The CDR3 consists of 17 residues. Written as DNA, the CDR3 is TGTGCCAGCAGCCAAGCGTTGGGCAGGGGGCGGAACACTGAAGCTTTCTTT. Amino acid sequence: CASSQALGRGRNTEAFF. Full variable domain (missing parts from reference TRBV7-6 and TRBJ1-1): GAGVSQSPRYKVTKRGQDVALRCDPISGHVSLYWYRQALGQGPEFLTYFNYEAQQDKSGLPNDRFSAERPEGSISTLTIQRTEQRDSAMYRCASSQALGRGRNTEAFFGQGTRLTVV.

The CDR3 spells CATSDRTSASYEQYF. The CDR3 bases are TGTGCCACCAGTGATCGGACTAGCGCGTCCTACGAGCAGTACTTC. The chain employs TRBV24-1 and TRBJ2-7; 9 bases line up with TRBD2. The CDR3 length is 15 residues. Looked up from germline, CDR1 is KGHDR and CDR2 is SFDVKD. V lost 3 bases, J lost 1 base, and 3 bases stayed unmatched.

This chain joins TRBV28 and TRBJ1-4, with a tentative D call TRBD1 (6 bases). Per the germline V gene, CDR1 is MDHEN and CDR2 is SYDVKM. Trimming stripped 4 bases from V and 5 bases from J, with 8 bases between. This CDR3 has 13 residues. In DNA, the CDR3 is TGTGCCAGCAGTTCCGGACAGAATGAAAAACTGTTTTTT. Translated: CASSSGQNEKLFF.

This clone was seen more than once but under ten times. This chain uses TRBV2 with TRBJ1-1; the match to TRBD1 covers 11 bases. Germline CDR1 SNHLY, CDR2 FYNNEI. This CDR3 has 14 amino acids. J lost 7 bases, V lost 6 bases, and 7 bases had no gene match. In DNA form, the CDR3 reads TGTGCCAGCAGCCGGGACAGGGGGATGGATGAAGCTTTCTTT. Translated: CASSRDRGMDEAFF.

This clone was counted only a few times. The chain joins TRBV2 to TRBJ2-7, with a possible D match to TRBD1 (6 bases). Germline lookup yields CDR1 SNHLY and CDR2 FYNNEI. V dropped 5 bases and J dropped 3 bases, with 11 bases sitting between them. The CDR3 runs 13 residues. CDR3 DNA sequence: TGTGCCAGCAGTCCCGGGACATTCTACGAGCAGTACTTC. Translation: CASSPGTFYEQYF.

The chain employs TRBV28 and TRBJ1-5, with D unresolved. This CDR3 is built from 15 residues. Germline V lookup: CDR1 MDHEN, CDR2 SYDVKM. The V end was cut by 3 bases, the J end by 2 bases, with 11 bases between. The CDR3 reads CASSFLGGGNQPQHF. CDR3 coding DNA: TGTGCCAGCAGTTTTTTAGGAGGCGGCAATCAGCCCCAGCATTTT.

CDR3 in DNA: TGTGCCAGCAGCACCGACAGGGGGCAATTCAATGAGCAGTTCTTC. Translated, it gives CASSTDRGQFNEQFF. The chain links TRBV7-2 to TRBJ2-1; TRBD1 matches 10 bases. With 5 bases clipped from V and 6 bases from J, the junction kept 7 bases outside the gene matches. Germline V gene data show CDR1 as SGHTA and CDR2 as FQGNSA. This CDR3 has 15 amino acids.